This TCR beta chain originates from a study of response to subunit inactivated influenza vaccine. V shed 0 bases and J shed 0 bases, with 11 bases lying between them. This CDR3 is built from 16 residues. Germline V gene data show CDR1 as LGHNA and CDR2 as YSLEER. TCRdb recomputed calls from the RT-PCR reads with MiXCR, one row per CDR3 protein. The sample shows 700,000 to 900,000 distinct CDR3 sequences, 21% of them seen only once. Sample: PBMCs from blood, taken 5 days after vaccination. The gene calls are TRBV4-3 and TRBJ2-5, with D uncertain. The receptor was isolated from a man aged 45 to 65 who received an inactivated influenza vaccine. Here the CDR3 DNA reads TGCGCCAGCAGCCAAGAGTTCAGTGGGTACCAAGAGACCCAGTACTTC. Translating gives CASSQEFSGYQETQYF.